A selection of T cell receptor beta chains follows, all from one sample in a study of long-term antiretroviral therapy in people with HIV. Clones were sequenced by immunoSEQ multiplex PCR, and TCRdb holds only the in-frame ones, with some missing. The profile shows 15,000 to 20,000 clones, approximately 71% of them singletons. The input for sequencing was unsorted PBMCs, taken 1.5 years before starting antiretroviral therapy. Receptor source: a woman between 45 and 60 years old with HIV. Both conserved end residues are part of each CDR3. D genes are given only for firm matches. Rows give clone size only sometimes, using once, few, many, or a class for an expanded clone.

clone_size	d_call	v_call	j_call	cdr3_nt	cdr3_aa
NA	NA	TRBV5-1	TRBJ2-5	TGCGCCAGCAGCTTGGGAGGTCCTCGGTCGGAGACCCAGTACTTC	CASSLGGPRSETQYF
NA	NA	TRBV28	TRBJ2-3	TGTGCCAGCAGGAAGCAGGGCTTGGGGACAGATACGCAGTATTTT	CASRKQGLGTDTQYF
once	TRBD1	TRBV7-2	TRBJ2-7	TGTGCCAGCAGCTCCTCTTCACAGGGGGTCTACGAGCAGTACTTC	CASSSSSQGVYEQYF
NA	NA	TRBV18	TRBJ2-3	TGTGCCAGCTCACCTACCACCAAGGGGGCAGATACGCAGTATTTT	CASSPTTKGADTQYF
NA	TRBD1	TRBV4-2	TRBJ1-1	TGTGCCAGCAGCCAAGGGGACAGGGAGAACACTGAAGCTTTCTTT	CASSQGDRENTEAFF
NA	NA	TRBV19	TRBJ2-7	TGTGCCAGTAGTATCCCCGGGTCCTACGAGCAGTACTTC	CASSIPGSYEQYF
NA	NA	TRBV30	TRBJ2-1	TGTGCCTGGATGTTTCCCGGAAAGTTCCCAATCAATGAGCAGTTCTTC	CAWMFPGKFPINEQFF
NA	TRBD2	TRBV9	TRBJ2-2	TGTGCCAGCAGCGTAGTCGGCGGGGGACACACCGGGGAGCTGTTTTTT	CASSVVGGGHTGELFF
NA	TRBD1	TRBV18	TRBJ1-4	TGTGCCAGCACAGACAGGGACCTAAAACGACTGTTTTTT	CASTDRDLKRLFF
NA	NA	TRBV2	TRBJ2-3	TGTGCCAGCAGTGAGTTTACAGATACGCAGTATTTT	CASSEFTDTQYF
NA	NA	TRBV4-2	TRBJ2-2	TGTGCCAGCAGCCAAGTTGGGCGTACGAACACCGGGGAGCTGTTTTTT	CASSQVGRTNTGELFF
NA	TRBD1	TRBV25-1	TRBJ1-4	TGTGCCAGCAGTGAATCGACAGGGGCTAATGAAAAACTGTTTTTT	CASSESTGANEKLFF
once	NA	TRBV11-2	TRBJ1-5	TGTGCCAGCAGCTTAAGTCCAGGAACCAATCAGCCCCAGCATTTT	CASSLSPGTNQPQHF
NA	NA	TRBV30	TRBJ1-1	TGTGCCTGGAGACTTACACGTTACACTGAAGCTTTCTTT	CAWRLTRYTEAFF
NA	NA	TRBV19	TRBJ1-2	TGTGCCAGTAGTATCTTCCAACAGGGACCGGTTGGGGGCTACACCTTC	CASSIFQQGPVGGYTF
NA	NA	TRBV7-8	TRBJ1-6	TGTGCCAGCAGCCTACAGGGCGCGACACCCCTCCACTTT	CASSLQGATPLHF
NA	TRBD1	TRBV11-2	TRBJ2-1	TGTGCCAGCAGCTTAGATCCCAACAGGGGCCTGAGGAATGAGCAGTTCTTC	CASSLDPNRGLRNEQFF
NA	NA	TRBV6-5	TRBJ1-2	TGTGCCAGCAGTTACTCGATAGACAGTTTCTACACCTTC	CASSYSIDSFYTF
NA	NA	TRBV5-1	TRBJ1-3	TGCGCCAGCAGCCCAGCCCTGACGGGCTCTGGAAACACCATATATTTT	CASSPALTGSGNTIYF
once	NA	TRBV28	TRBJ1-4	TGTGCCAGCAGTTTACCAGGCATCCACCTGGGGGAAAAACTGTTTTTT	CASSLPGIHLGEKLFF
NA	NA	TRBV6-5	TRBJ1-1	TGTGCCAGCAGCCCTACCCCTTACACTGAAGCTTTCTTT	CASSPTPYTEAFF
NA	NA	TRBV28	TRBJ1-5	TGTGCCAGCAGTTTGGGGCAGGTCAATCAGCCCCAGCATTTT	CASSLGQVNQPQHF
NA	NA	TRBV5-1	TRBJ2-1	TGCGCCAGCAGCTTGGGAGGGGTTCGGGATGAGCAGTTCTTC	CASSLGGVRDEQFF
NA	NA	TRBV12-5	TRBJ2-1	TGTGCTAGTGGGCCCTTTTCCCCAGGGGGGCATGAGCAGTTCTTC	CASGPFSPGGHEQFF
NA	NA	TRBV27	TRBJ2-7	TGTGCCAGCGGGCGGGACGGAACCTACGAGCAGTACTTC	CASGRDGTYEQYF
NA	NA	TRBV7-3	TRBJ2-5	TGTGCCAGCAGCGTTACGGGGGTCGTGGGAGAGACCCAGTACTTC	CASSVTGVVGETQYF
NA	NA	TRBV7-9	TRBJ1-5	TGTGCCAGCAGCTTAGAGACCGTGCTCGGGCCCCAGCATTTT	CASSLETVLGPQHF
NA	TRBD1	TRBV6-4	TRBJ2-2	TGTGCCAGCAGTGCCGGGACAGGGAACACCGGGGAGCTGTTTTTT	CASSAGTGNTGELFF
few	NA	TRBV10-3	TRBJ2-2	TGTGCCATCAGTGACCGGGACATCGGGGAGCTGTTTTTT	CAISDRDIGELFF
NA	NA	TRBV6-1	TRBJ1-5	TGTGCCAGCAGGGGGAGCTGGAATCAGCCCCAGCATTTT	CASRGSWNQPQHF
few	NA	TRBV2	TRBJ1-3	TGTGCCACCAACAGGGATGTGGAGAACACCATATATTTT	CATNRDVENTIYF
NA	NA	TRBV6-6	TRBJ1-6	TGTGCCAGCAGTCACGGGAGAGGGTGGGGTTCACCCCTCCACTTT	CASSHGRGWGSPLHF
few	NA	TRBV15	TRBJ1-2	TGTGCCACCAGCACCGGACTGGACTATGGCTACACCTTC	CATSTGLDYGYTF
NA	NA	TRBV5-6	TRBJ2-7	TGTGCCAGCAGCCGGGGGCAGGGGCTATACGAGCAGTACTTC	CASSRGQGLYEQYF
NA	NA	TRBV19	TRBJ2-2	TGTGCCAGTAAAAGTGTCAGGCCTAACACCGGGGAGCTGTTTTTT	CASKSVRPNTGELFF
once	TRBD2	TRBV6-1	TRBJ2-3	TGTGCCAGCAGTGCTCTTGGGACTAGCGGGGGCCTCACAGATACGCAGTATTTT	CASSALGTSGGLTDTQYF
NA	TRBD1	TRBV15	TRBJ1-1	TGTGCCACCAGCCGCCAGGGGGTGAACACTGAAGCTTTCTTT	CATSRQGVNTEAFF
NA	NA	TRBV6-5	TRBJ1-1	TGTGCCAGCAGTTACCACAGGGAGGACACTGAAGCTTTCTTT	CASSYHREDTEAFF
NA	NA	TRBV10-2	TRBJ1-5	TGCGCCAGCAGTGGGGGGTCTCGCAATCAGCCCCAGCATTTT	CASSGGSRNQPQHF
NA	NA	TRBV11-3	TRBJ2-2	TGTGCCAGCAGCTTTTCTGGGGGCACCGGGGAGCTGTTTTTT	CASSFSGGTGELFF
NA	NA	TRBV6-5	TRBJ1-5	TGTGCCAGCAGTTACTCGGGAGGGGGCAATCAGCCCCAGCATTTT	CASSYSGGGNQPQHF
NA	NA	TRBV11-3	TRBJ1-3	TGTGCCAGCAGCGCGAGCTCTGGAAACACCATATATTTT	CASSASSGNTIYF
few	NA	TRBV2	TRBJ2-7	TGTGCCAGCAGGTCGGCAGGGATCCACGAGCAGTACTTC	CASRSAGIHEQYF
NA	NA	TRBV19	TRBJ2-5	TGTGCCAGTAGTGGGGGGCCACTACAAGAGACCCAGTACTTC	CASSGGPLQETQYF
NA	TRBD1	TRBV2	TRBJ2-5	TGTGCCAGCAACCGGGACAGGCAAGAGACCCAGTACTTC	CASNRDRQETQYF
few	TRBD1	TRBV7-9	TRBJ2-3	TGTGCCAGCAGCTTAGGACAGGGGTCTGGTACGCAGTATTTT	CASSLGQGSGTQYF
NA	TRBD1	TRBV11-3	TRBJ1-6	TGTGCCAGCAGCTTAGTCGGGACAGTTATTAGCTCCTATAATTCACCCCTCCACTTT	CASSLVGTVISSYNSPLHF
few	NA	TRBV18	TRBJ2-3	TGTGCCAGCTCACTAGCGGCACCCTATAAGTATTTT	CASSLAAPYKYF
NA	NA	TRBV7-9	TRBJ2-7	TGTGCCAGCAGCGAGACCAGGACAAGCTACGAGCAGTACTTC	CASSETRTSYEQYF